Detailed here is one T cell receptor beta chain. This sample stems from a study of CD8 T cell repertoires and HIV-1 epitope variants. Across the whole study: 1M T cells were kept uncultured as a baseline.

The repertoire was sequenced with immunoSEQ multiplex PCR; TCRdb's copy has only in-frame clones and lacks some. This table holds some 87,000 clones, around 67% found once. The clonotype comes from a male donor with HIV. Material for sequencing was uncultured baseline CD8+ T cells from peripheral blood mononuclear cells (PBMCs).

CDR3 protein: CASSPPGEPGFRTDTQYF. In DNA, the CDR3 is TGTGCCAGCAGCCCCCCGGGCGAGCCGGGGTTCCGCACAGATACGCAGTATTTT. The chain uses TRBV7-9 and TRBJ2-3, with D maybe TRBD2 (5 bases). The V and J ends lost 5 bases and 1 base respectively, with 22 bases between them. The germline CDR1 and CDR2 sequences are SEHNR and FQNEAQ (reference sequence). The CDR3 consists of 18 residues.